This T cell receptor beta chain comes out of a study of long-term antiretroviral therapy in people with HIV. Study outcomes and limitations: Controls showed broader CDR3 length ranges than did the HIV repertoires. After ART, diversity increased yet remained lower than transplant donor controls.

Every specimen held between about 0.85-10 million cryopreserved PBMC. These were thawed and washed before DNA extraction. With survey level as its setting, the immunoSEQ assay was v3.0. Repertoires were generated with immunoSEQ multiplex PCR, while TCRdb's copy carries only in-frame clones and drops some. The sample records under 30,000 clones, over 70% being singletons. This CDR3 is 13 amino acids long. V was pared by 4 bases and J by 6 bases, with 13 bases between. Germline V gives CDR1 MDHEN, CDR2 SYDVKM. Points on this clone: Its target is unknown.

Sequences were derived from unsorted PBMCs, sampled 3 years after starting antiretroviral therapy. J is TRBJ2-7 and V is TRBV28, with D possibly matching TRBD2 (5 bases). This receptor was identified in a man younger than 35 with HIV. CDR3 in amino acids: CASSSAVILEQYV. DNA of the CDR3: TGTGCCAGCAGTTCAGCGGTAATACTCGAGCAGTACGTC.